The 28 T cell receptor beta chains below come from one sample, sequenced in a study of CD39 and CD103 CD8 tumor-infiltrating T cells. The protocol was immunoSEQ multiplex PCR, while the TCRdb copy is restricted to in-frame clones and leaves out a portion. The sample lists 2,500 to 3,000 clones, around 82% occurring once. Specimen: CD39- CD103- CD8+ T cells sorted from the tumor. Subset reported: CD103-CD39- double-negative CD45RA- CD8 T cells. All receptors derive from a human donor with head and neck squamous cell carcinoma.

The chain employs TRBV30 and TRBJ1-2; the D gene is possibly TRBD1 (6 bases). From germline, CDR1 is GTSNPN and CDR2 SVGIG (reference sequence). V was pared by 5 bases and J by 7 bases, with 11 bases between. The CDR3 has 11 amino acids. The CDR3 reads CAWYTGLGYTF. Written as DNA, the CDR3 is TGTGCCTGGTATACAGGGCTTGGCTACACCTTC.

This clone occurred once. V is TRBV4-2 and J is TRBJ2-6, with 13 bases fitting TRBD2. Germline V gene sequence: CDR1 LGHNA, CDR2 YNFKEQ. The CDR3 runs 18 residues. J lost 4 bases, V lost 6 bases, and 9 bases had no gene match. CDR3 DNA sequence: TGTGCCAGCAGGGATTCACTAGCGGGGGGGCCAGGGGCCAACGTCCTGACTTTC. Translating gives CASRDSLAGGPGANVLTF.

V usage is TRBV27 and J usage is TRBJ2-2; D perhaps matches TRBD2 (7 bases). CDR1 is MNHEY, CDR2 SMNVEV, per germline (reference sequence). The length of the CDR3 is 14 residues. With 5 bases removed from V and 6 bases from J, the gap between germline ends came to 13 bases. This chain's CDR3 is CASSLGGGPGELFF. The DNA for the CDR3 is TGTGCCAGCAGTCTGGGGGGGGGCCCCGGGGAGCTGTTTTTT.

The chain uses TRBV6-1 and TRBJ1-6, with D perhaps TRBD1 (5 bases). V was clipped by 8 bases and J by 7 bases, with 12 bases between them. Looked up from germline, CDR1 is MNHNS and CDR2 is SASEGT. The CDR3 has 13 residues. For the CDR3, the DNA is TGTGCCAGCGGTATACAGGAAAATTCACCCCTCCACTTT. Translating it yields CASGIQENSPLHF.

A few counts support this clone. This chain connects TRBV5-1 to TRBJ1-1, with D possibly being TRBD1 (6 bases). V dropped 1 base and J dropped 3 bases, with 10 bases sitting between them. Per the germline V gene, CDR1 is SGHRS and CDR2 is YFSETQ. The CDR3 covers 14 residues. CDR3 sequence (DNA): TGCGCCAGCAGCTTGAAACAGGGCTACACTGAAGCTTTCTTT. Its translation: CASSLKQGYTEAFF.

The chain couples TRBV19 to TRBJ2-1; possibly TRBD1 for D (6 bases). The germline gives CDR1 LNHDA, CDR2 SQIVND (reference sequence). The V and J ends lost 6 bases and 8 bases respectively, with 20 bases between them. CDR3 length: 15 amino acids. The CDR3 sequence is CASSPLGRGSDEQFF. The CDR3 bases are TGTGCCAGTAGCCCCCTGGGCAGGGGTAGTGATGAGCAGTTCTTC.

This clone was detected only once. V usage is TRBV5-5 and J usage is TRBJ2-5; D is unresolved. The CDR3 has 14 amino acids. V gave up 0 bases and J gave up 0 bases, with 6 bases separating them. Germline V lookup: CDR1 SGHKS, CDR2 YYEKEE (reference sequence). The CDR3 loop reads CASSLGAYQETQYF. The CDR3 nucleotides read TGTGCCAGCAGCTTGGGGGCTTACCAAGAGACCCAGTACTTC. The full variable domain, its missing parts supplied by reference TRBV5-5 and TRBJ2-5, is DAGVTQSPTHLIKTRGQQVTLRCSPISGHKSVSWYQQVLGQGPQFIFQYYEKEERGRGNFPDRFSARQFPNYSSELNVNALLLGDSALYLCASSLGAYQETQYFGPGTRLLVL.

The table lists this clone with a few counts. V and J are TRBV25-1 and TRBJ2-1; D possibly corresponds to TRBD1 (5 bases). Germline CDR1 is MGHDK and CDR2 is SYGVNS. V was clipped by 9 bases and J by 6 bases, with 18 bases between them. The CDR3 has 14 amino acids. The CDR3 DNA follows: TGTGCCAGTGAAGCAGGGTACTCGGGCAATGAGCAGTTCTTC. Protein sequence: CASEAGYSGNEQFF.

The rearrangement uses TRBV2 and TRBJ1-1; D call uncertain. The CDR3 is made up of 14 amino acids. The V end lost 8 bases, the J end lost 2 bases, and 15 bases lay between the germline ends. From germline, CDR1 is SNHLY and CDR2 FYNNEI. The DNA for the CDR3 is TGTGCCAGCCCTGGAAAGCTAGAAAACACTGAAGCTTTCTTT. Its translation: CASPGKLENTEAFF. Full variable domain (rest looked up from reference TRBV2 and TRBJ1-1): EPEVTQTPSHQVTQMGQEVILRCVPISNHLYFYWYRQILGQKVEFLVSFYNNEISEKSEIFDDQFSVERPDGSNFTLKIRSTKLEDSAMYFCASPGKLENTEAFFGQGTRLTVV.

Only one count was recorded for this clone. This chain links TRBV4-1 with TRBJ2-7, with 10 bases that match TRBD1. This CDR3 region has 14 residues. In germline, CDR1 is MGHRA, CDR2 YSYEKL. V trimming: 3 bases; J trimming: 7 bases; junction bases outside the gene matches: 6. CDR3 DNA: TGCGCCAGCAGCCACAGACAGGGGGCGCGTGAGCAGTACTTC. This encodes CASSHRQGAREQYF.

The chain carries TRBV10-3 and TRBJ2-3, with D possibly matching TRBD1 (6 bases). V lost 2 bases, J lost 2 bases, and 11 bases lay in between. Germline V lookup: CDR1 ENHRY, CDR2 SYGVKD. The CDR3 contains 15 residues. CDR3 loop: CAISEVGAHTDTQYF. CDR3 nucleotide sequence: TGTGCCATCAGTGAGGTGGGGGCCCACACAGATACGCAGTATTTT.

This sequence joins TRBV7-2 and TRBJ2-1; TRBD2 might be the D (5 bases). V was clipped by 3 bases and J by 3 bases, with 6 bases between them. CDR3 size: 13 residues. Germline V gives CDR1 SGHTA, CDR2 FQGNSA. CDR3 loop: CASSLDFYNEQFF. The CDR3 coding sequence is TGTGCCAGCAGCTTGGACTTCTACAATGAGCAGTTCTTC.

The genes are TRBV30 and TRBJ1-3; D unclear. The CDR3 extends over 14 amino acids. V was trimmed by 0 bases and J by 0 bases, leaving 6 bases between them. In germline, CDR1 is GTSNPN, CDR2 SVGIG (reference sequence). CDR3 region: CAWSVSGSGNTIYF. CDR3 DNA sequence: TGTGCCTGGAGTGTGTCCGGCTCTGGAAACACCATATATTTT.

J is TRBJ2-7 and V is TRBV19, with a possible D match to TRBD2 (5 bases). Trimming took off 1 base at V and 6 bases at J, with 10 bases between the two ends. CDR3 size: 13 residues. The germline V gene encodes CDR1 LNHDA and CDR2 SQIVND (reference sequence). CDR3: CASSIGWESEQYF. The CDR3 nucleotides are TGTGCCAGTAGTATAGGATGGGAGAGCGAGCAGTACTTC. Based on the CDR3 plus reference TRBV19 and TRBJ2-7, the full variable domain is DGGITQSPKYLFRKEGQNVTLSCEQNLNHDAMYWYRQDPGQGLRLIYYSQIVNDFQKGDIAEGYSVSREKKESFPLTVTSAQKNPTAFYLCASSIGWESEQYFGPGTRLTVT.

The chain combines TRBV5-4 with TRBJ2-2; D perhaps matches TRBD1 (6 bases). The germline gives CDR1 SGHNT, CDR2 YYREEE (reference sequence). V lost 1 base to trimming and J lost 2 bases, with 9 bases between them. The CDR3 length is 15 residues. The CDR3 DNA reads TGTGCCAGCAGCTTGACAGGGCGAAACACCGGGGAGCTGTTTTTT. Its protein product is CASSLTGRNTGELFF.

This clone appeared once. The chain combines TRBV18 with TRBJ1-1; D may be TRBD1 (6 bases). CDR1 and CDR2 (germline): KGHSH, LQKENI. The V gene lost 1 base and the J gene lost 1 base, with 10 bases spanning the gap. The CDR3 consists of 15 residues. CDR3 sequence (DNA): TGTGCCAGCTCACCACGGACAGCCCAGAACACTGAAGCTTTCTTT. Its translation is CASSPRTAQNTEAFF.

V is TRBV4-2 and J is TRBJ1-1; the match to TRBD1 covers 8 bases. This CDR3 is 15 amino acids long. Looked up from germline, CDR1 is LGHNA and CDR2 is YNFKEQ. V lost 1 base and J lost 5; bases outside the gene matches: 6. The CDR3, as DNA: TGTGCCAGCAGCCAAGCCAAAACAGGGGGTACTGAAGCTTTCTTT. Translating it yields CASSQAKTGGTEAFF.

This rearrangement joins TRBV4-2 to TRBJ1-1; possible D gene TRBD1, 5 bases. The CDR3 has 15 amino acids. CDR1 and CDR2 from the germline V gene are LGHNA and YNFKEQ. The V gene lost 0 bases and the J gene lost 3 bases, with 11 bases spanning the gap. The CDR3 sequence: CASSQEWGEHTEAFF. In DNA form, the CDR3 reads TGTGCCAGCAGCCAAGAGTGGGGGGAACACACTGAAGCTTTCTTT.

V gene TRBV7-9 combines with J gene TRBJ2-7; maybe TRBD1 (7 bases). Germline V lookup: CDR1 SEHNR, CDR2 FQNEAQ (reference sequence). Trimming took 2 bases from V and 6 from J, leaving 14 bases between them. The CDR3 spans 14 residues. CDR3 sequence: CASSLSQGGGEQYF. CDR3 sequence (DNA): TGTGCCAGCAGCTTATCCCAGGGGGGAGGCGAGCAGTACTTC.

This clone was seen a few times. V is TRBV27 and J is TRBJ2-1, with TRBD1 identical over 7 bases. Looked up from germline, CDR1 is MNHEY and CDR2 is SMNVEV (reference sequence). Germline trimming cut 6 bases from V and 5 bases from J; bases unmatched to any gene: 4. There are 13 residues in the CDR3. The DNA for the CDR3 is TGTGCCAGCAGCCACGGACAGGACAATGAGCAGTTCTTC. Translation: CASSHGQDNEQFF.

The table lists this clone with a few counts. The genes are TRBV5-4 and TRBJ2-4, with D possibly matching TRBD1 (6 bases). V was clipped by 4 bases and J by 5 bases, with 10 bases between them. The CDR3 is 13 residues long. The germline gives CDR1 SGHNT, CDR2 YYREEE (reference sequence). CDR3 DNA: TGTGCCAGCAGCGGCTGGACAGAAAACATTCAGTACTTC. Translated, it gives CASSGWTENIQYF.

This rearrangement joins TRBV5-8 to TRBJ2-3; 12 bases match TRBD2. Germline values: CDR1 SGHTS, CDR2 YDEGEE. The CDR3 has 18 residues. J gave up 0 bases and V 2 bases, and 7 bases lay outside the gene matches. The DNA for the CDR3 is TGTGCCAGCAGCTTAAGGCTAGCGGGGGGGCCTAGCACAGATACGCAGTATTTT. It codes for CASSLRLAGGPSTDTQYF.

The V and J genes are TRBV7-9 and TRBJ1-1; TRBD1 agrees at 9 bases. Germline CDR1 SEHNR, CDR2 FQNEAQ (reference sequence). This CDR3 has 13 amino acids. Trimming took 6 bases from V and 4 from J; bases not matched to a gene: 3. CDR3 region: CASRSTGGTEAFF. CDR3 DNA sequence: TGTGCCAGCAGGTCGACAGGGGGCACTGAAGCTTTCTTT.

J is TRBJ2-1 and V is TRBV19, with D perhaps TRBD2 (6 bases). Trimming left V 1 base short and J 5 bases short, with 6 bases between. There are 13 residues in the CDR3. The germline CDR1 and CDR2 sequences are LNHDA and SQIVND (reference sequence). CDR3 DNA sequence: TGTGCCAGTAGTATAGGCGGGGACAATGAGCAGTTCTTC. Protein: CASSIGGDNEQFF.

The rearrangement joins TRBV5-1 to TRBJ1-2, with D possibly matching TRBD1 (6 bases). The CDR3 has 16 amino acids. V was trimmed by 4 bases and J by 0 bases, leaving 16 bases between them. Germline V gene lookup returns CDR1 SGHRS and CDR2 YFSETQ. The CDR3 DNA reads as TGCGCCAGCAGCCCGGTGGCAGGGACAACTAACTATGGCTACACCTTC. It is translated as CASSPVAGTTNYGYTF.

The chain employs TRBV10-2 and TRBJ1-2; possibly TRBD1 for D (6 bases). The CDR3 is 15 residues long. CDR1 is WSHSY, CDR2 SAAADI, per germline. V dropped 2 bases and J dropped 5 bases, with 15 bases sitting between them. For the CDR3, the DNA is TGCGCCAGCAGTGAGGCTGCAGGGGCCAGATATGGCTACACCTTC. It is translated as CASSEAAGARYGYTF.

The chain has TRBV10-3 and TRBJ2-7; D possibly corresponds to TRBD1 (6 bases). This CDR3 has 14 residues. The germline CDR1 and CDR2 sequences are ENHRY and SYGVKD. V shed 10 bases and J shed 1 base, with 17 bases lying between them. The CDR3 region has the DNA TGTGCCACCGGTTACAGGGAAAGTTCCTACGAGCAGTACTTC. Its protein product is CATGYRESSYEQYF.

This chain uses TRBV6-1 with TRBJ1-1; D remains ambiguous. CDR3 length: 15 residues. The germline V and J ends were trimmed by 7 bases and 0 bases, with 15 bases remaining between them. Germline CDR1 is MNHNS and CDR2 is SASEGT. The CDR3 sequence: CASTEDLHLNTEAFF. The CDR3 coding sequence is TGTGCCAGCACGGAGGACCTCCATTTGAACACTGAAGCTTTCTTT.